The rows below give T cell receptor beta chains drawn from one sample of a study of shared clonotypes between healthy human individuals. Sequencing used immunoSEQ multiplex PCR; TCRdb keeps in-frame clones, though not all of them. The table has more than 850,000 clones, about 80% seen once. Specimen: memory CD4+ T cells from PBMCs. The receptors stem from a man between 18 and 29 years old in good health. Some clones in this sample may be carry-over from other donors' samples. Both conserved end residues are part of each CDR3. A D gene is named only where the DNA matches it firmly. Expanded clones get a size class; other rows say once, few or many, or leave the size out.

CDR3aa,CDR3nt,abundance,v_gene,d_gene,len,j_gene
CATGGTGRGNQPQHF,TGTGCCACCGGCGGTACAGGGAGAGGCAATCAGCCCCAGCATTTT,many,TRBV27,-,15,TRBJ1-5
CASSIGGRETQYF,TGTGCCAGTAGTATTGGGGGGAGGGAGACCCAGTACTTC,-,TRBV19,-,13,TRBJ2-5
CASSFGQGQAFF,TGTGCCAGCAGCTTTGGCCAGGGGCAGGCTTTCTTT,once,TRBV11-3,-,12,TRBJ1-1
CASSIDGRVSNQPQHF,TGTGCCAGTAGTATAGACGGACGGGTTAGCAATCAGCCCCAGCATTTT,-,TRBV19,-,16,TRBJ1-5
CASSLEDTDTQYF,TGTGCCAGCAGTTTAGAGGACACAGATACGCAGTATTTT,-,TRBV27,-,13,TRBJ2-3
CASRKGGTAKNIQYF,TGTGCCAGCAGGAAGGGGGGAACGGCCAAAAACATTCAGTACTTC,-,TRBV6-5,-,15,TRBJ2-4
CASSESGRPGELFF,TGTGCCAGCAGTGAATCCGGGAGGCCCGGGGAGCTGTTTTTT,-,TRBV25-1,TRBD2,14,TRBJ2-2
CASSPRDHEQYF,TGTGCCAGCAGCCCCAGGGATCACGAGCAGTACTTC,-,TRBV7-9,-,12,TRBJ2-7
CASNPTSGRRYEQYF,TGTGCCAGCAACCCTACTAGCGGGAGGCGATACGAGCAGTACTTC,-,TRBV7-2,TRBD2,15,TRBJ2-7
CASSWTGTSGDLKYF,TGTGCCAGCAGCTGGACCGGGACTAGCGGGGACTTGAAGTACTTC,-,TRBV5-8,TRBD2,15,TRBJ2-7
CASSYSSGAYPNEQFF,TGTGCCAGCAGTTACTCGTCGGGAGCATATCCCAATGAGCAGTTCTTC,-,TRBV6-5,-,16,TRBJ2-1
CASRVSSYGYTF,TGTGCCAGCAGAGTTAGCAGCTATGGCTACACCTTC,few,TRBV6-1,-,12,TRBJ1-2
CASSQSRGRNTIYF,TGTGCCAGCAGCCAATCCCGGGGTAGAAACACCATATATTTT,few,TRBV28,-,14,TRBJ1-3
CASSQAGTPGAYEQYF,TGCGCCAGCAGTCAGGCCGGGACTCCAGGGGCCTACGAGCAGTACTTC,few,TRBV23-1,-,16,TRBJ2-7
CASSNGTSVSYEQYF,TGCGCCAGCAGCAACGGGACTAGCGTTAGCTACGAGCAGTACTTC,-,TRBV5-1,TRBD2,15,TRBJ2-7
CASSLGGGETQYF,TGCGCCAGCAGTCTGGGGGGCGGTGAGACCCAGTACTTC,-,TRBV5-1,-,13,TRBJ2-5
CSVWTGGNQPQHF,TGCAGCGTCTGGACAGGGGGCAATCAGCCCCAGCATTTT,-,TRBV29-1,TRBD1,13,TRBJ1-5
CASSNQGTF,TGTGCCAGCAGCAATCAGGGGACCTTC,-,TRBV21-1,-,9,TRBJ2-7
CASSLFPGQPNTEAFF,TGTGCCAGCAGCTTATTTCCGGGACAGCCGAACACTGAAGCTTTCTTT,few,TRBV5-6,TRBD1,16,TRBJ1-1
CASSSHSLAGAYNEQFF,TGTGCCAGCAGCTCACACTCACTGGCGGGAGCGTACAATGAGCAGTTCTTC,-,TRBV7-3,TRBD2,17,TRBJ2-1
CASSPAYTAYNEQFF,TGCGCCAGCAGCCCAGCCTACACGGCTTACAATGAGCAGTTCTTC,-,TRBV4-1,-,15,TRBJ2-1
CASNRPGLAYEQYF,TGTGCCAGCAACCGGCCGGGACTAGCGTACGAGCAGTACTTC,once,TRBV5-6,TRBD2,14,TRBJ2-7
CASSLTGNQETQYF,TGCGCCAGCAGCTTGACAGGGAACCAAGAGACCCAGTACTTC,-,TRBV5-1,-,14,TRBJ2-5
CASSSGGTGGGEQYF,TGTGCCAGCAGCTCGGGAGGGACAGGGGGTGGCGAGCAGTACTTC,-,TRBV11-3,TRBD1,15,TRBJ2-7
CASSYTGVKETQYF,TGTGCCAGCAGTTACACAGGGGTCAAAGAGACCCAGTACTTC,-,TRBV11-2,TRBD1,14,TRBJ2-5
CASSMGQGDGYTF,TGTGCCAGTAGCATGGGACAGGGAGATGGCTACACCTTC,-,TRBV19,TRBD1,13,TRBJ1-2
CASSQDINTGELFF,TGCGCCAGCAGCCAAGACATTAACACCGGGGAGCTGTTTTTT,-,TRBV4-3,-,14,TRBJ2-2
CASSEAPVYGYTF,TGTGCCAGCAGTGAAGCGCCAGTCTATGGCTACACCTTC,-,TRBV6-1,-,13,TRBJ1-2
CASSLRGADNEKLFF,TGTGCCAGCAGCTTACGTGGGGCGGATAATGAAAAACTGTTTTTT,many,TRBV11-2,-,15,TRBJ1-4
CASSSIRDRAHEQYF,TGTGCCAGCAGTTCAATCCGGGACAGGGCCCACGAGCAGTACTTC,-,TRBV11-2,TRBD1,15,TRBJ2-7
CAWTRFQETQYF,TGTGCCTGGACGAGGTTCCAAGAGACCCAGTACTTC,-,TRBV30,-,12,TRBJ2-5
CATLGTSGIRAKNIQYF,TGTGCCACTTTGGGGACTAGCGGAATTCGGGCCAAAAACATTCAGTACTTC,-,TRBV28,TRBD2,17,TRBJ2-4
CASSLARLGLTDTQYF,TGTGCCAGCAGCTTAGCCCGTCTAGGCTTAACAGATACGCAGTATTTT,-,TRBV5-4,-,16,TRBJ2-3
CAWSARVGNGYTF,TGTGCCTGGAGTGCTCGCGTCGGGAATGGCTACACCTTC,-,TRBV30,-,13,TRBJ1-2
CASSEITGLAGGNEQFF,TGTGCCAGCAGTGAGATTACAGGACTAGCGGGAGGGAATGAGCAGTTCTTC,many,TRBV2,TRBD2,17,TRBJ2-1
CASSLAGGIHNEQFF,TGCGCCAGCAGCTTGGCGGGAGGAATCCACAATGAGCAGTTCTTC,-,TRBV5-1,TRBD2,15,TRBJ2-1
CASSVVRPQYSNQPQHF,TGTGCCAGCAGTGTGGTAAGGCCCCAATATAGCAATCAGCCCCAGCATTTT,-,TRBV6-1,-,17,TRBJ1-5
CASTKTDRSHRRGYGYTF,TGTGCCAGCACTAAGACCGACAGGAGCCACCGTCGGGGCTATGGCTACACCTTC,-,TRBV28,-,18,TRBJ1-2
CSAREQSEAFF,TGCAGTGCTAGAGAACAGTCTGAAGCTTTCTTT,-,TRBV20-1,-,11,TRBJ1-1
CASSVTGELFF,TGTGCCAGCTCCGTGACCGGGGAGCTGTTTTTT,-,TRBV6-5,-,11,TRBJ2-2
CASMRDGTPAYEQYF,TGTGCCAGCATGCGTGATGGGACTCCAGCCTACGAGCAGTACTTC,-,TRBV6-1,-,15,TRBJ2-7
CASSLGGANVLTF,TGTGCCAGCAGCTTAGGAGGGGCCAACGTCCTGACTTTC,-,TRBV11-2,-,13,TRBJ2-6
CASSLGAQETQYF,TGTGCCAGCAGTCTTGGGGCCCAAGAGACCCAGTACTTC,-,TRBV28,-,13,TRBJ2-5
CASSQSMEGFRTDTQYF,TGCGCCAGCAGTCAATCGATGGAGGGTTTTAGGACAGATACGCAGTATTTT,once,TRBV23-1,-,17,TRBJ2-3
CASSPTSYEQYF,TGTGCCAGCAGTCCTACTTCCTACGAGCAGTACTTC,few,TRBV28,-,12,TRBJ2-7